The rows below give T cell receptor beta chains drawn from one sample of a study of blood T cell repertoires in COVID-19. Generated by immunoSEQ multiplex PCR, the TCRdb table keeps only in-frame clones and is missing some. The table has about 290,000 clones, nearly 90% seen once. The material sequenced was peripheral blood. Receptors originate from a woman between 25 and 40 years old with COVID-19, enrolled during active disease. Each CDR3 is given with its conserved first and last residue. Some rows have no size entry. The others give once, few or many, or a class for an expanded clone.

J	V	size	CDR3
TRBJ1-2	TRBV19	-	CASSIGDYGYTF
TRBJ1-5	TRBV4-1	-	CASRWGVMSNQPQHF
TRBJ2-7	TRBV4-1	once	CASSPSFSNHYEQYF
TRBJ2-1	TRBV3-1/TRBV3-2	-	CASSQVQKQFF
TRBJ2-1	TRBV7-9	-	CASSLLTGEDNEQFF
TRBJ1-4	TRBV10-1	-	CASSDRTGGQLFF
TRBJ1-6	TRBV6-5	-	CASSYRDSWSPLHF
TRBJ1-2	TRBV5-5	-	CASSLGQGDGYTF
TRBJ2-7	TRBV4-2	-	CASSQARGGAREQYF
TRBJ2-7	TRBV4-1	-	CASSQDRGTPYEQYF
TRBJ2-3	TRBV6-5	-	CASSPSGAMTDTQYF
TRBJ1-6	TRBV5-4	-	CASSLYDSNNSPLHF
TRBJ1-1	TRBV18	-	CASSTGTGDTEAFF
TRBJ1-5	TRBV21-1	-	CASSKRPPGQGEYQPQHF
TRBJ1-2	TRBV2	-	CASIPGQGYGYTF
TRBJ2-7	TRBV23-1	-	CASSHSSHRGRSYEQYF
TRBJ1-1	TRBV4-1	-	CATAPAGTEAFF
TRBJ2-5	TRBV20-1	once	CSASRRQMPWQETQYF
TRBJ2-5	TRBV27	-	CASSLRSASGETQYF
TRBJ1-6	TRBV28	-	CASSLLGGHSPLHF
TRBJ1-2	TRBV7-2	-	CASSSISGGYGYTF
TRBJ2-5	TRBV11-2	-	CASSLNQALEGTQYF
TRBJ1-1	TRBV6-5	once	CASSYSDRESNTEAFF
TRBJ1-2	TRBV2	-	CASILRQGALKANYGYTF
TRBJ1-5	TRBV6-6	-	CASSYQEGSQPQHF
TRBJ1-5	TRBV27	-	CASRYSGNSNQPQHF
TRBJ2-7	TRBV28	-	CASSLTRTSYEQYF
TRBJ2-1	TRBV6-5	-	CASSTEYNEQFF
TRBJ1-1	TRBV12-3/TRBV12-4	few	CASSSKRRTEAFF